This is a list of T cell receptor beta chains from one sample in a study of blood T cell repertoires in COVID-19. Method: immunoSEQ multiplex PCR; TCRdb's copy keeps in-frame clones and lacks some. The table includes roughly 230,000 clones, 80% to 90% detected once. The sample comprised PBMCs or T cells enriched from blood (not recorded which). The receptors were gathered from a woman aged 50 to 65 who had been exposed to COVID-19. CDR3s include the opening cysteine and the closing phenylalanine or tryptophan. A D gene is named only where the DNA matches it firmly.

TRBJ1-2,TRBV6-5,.,CASRASRHYGYTF,TGTGCCAGCAGAGCCTCGAGGCACTATGGCTACACCTTC
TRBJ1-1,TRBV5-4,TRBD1,CASISRGPLNTEAFF,TGTGCCAGCATCTCCAGGGGGCCATTGAACACTGAAGCTTTCTTT
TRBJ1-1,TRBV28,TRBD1,CASRGRGRGTEAFF,TGTGCCAGCAGGGGCAGGGGGCGGGGCACTGAAGCTTTCTTT
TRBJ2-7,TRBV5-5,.,CASSSAPWGAYEQYF,TGTGCCAGCAGCTCAGCCCCTTGGGGGGCCTACGAGCAGTACTTC
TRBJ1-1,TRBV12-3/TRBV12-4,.,CASSLRQDTEAFF,TGTGCCAGCAGTTTACGCCAGGACACTGAAGCTTTCTTT
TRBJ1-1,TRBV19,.,CASRPGGVNTEAFF,TGTGCCAGTAGGCCGGGGGGGGTGAACACTGAAGCTTTCTTT
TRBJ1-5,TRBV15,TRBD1,CATLFRDRSNQPQHF,TGTGCCACCTTATTTAGGGACAGAAGCAATCAGCCCCAGCATTTT
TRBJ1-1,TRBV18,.,CASSPMSRRDTEAFF,TGTGCCAGCTCACCTATGTCGAGGCGGGACACTGAAGCTTTCTTT
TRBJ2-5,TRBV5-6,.,CASSLRGGLGTQYF,TGTGCCAGCAGCTTACGAGGGGGATTGGGGACCCAGTACTTC
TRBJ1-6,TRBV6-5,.,CASGIQGGSPLHF,TGTGCCAGCGGGATCCAGGGAGGATCACCCCTCCACTTT